A selection of T cell receptor beta chains follows, all from one sample in a study of blood T cell repertoires in COVID-19. The assay was immunoSEQ multiplex PCR, and TCRdb's table has in-frame clones only and misses some. This sample carries some 250,000 clones, around 85% of them seen once, and the ten largest clones take less than 2.5%. What was sequenced was PBMCs or T cells enriched from blood (not recorded which). Receptors were obtained from a woman aged 45-65 years who had recovered from COVID-19. Each CDR3 is given with its conserved first and last residue. D genes are given only for firm matches. Clone size is given for some rows only: seen once, a few or many times, or a class if the clone is expanded.

d_gene	abundance	v_gene	j_gene	CDR3nt	CDR3aa
TRBD2	.	TRBV9	TRBJ2-3	TGTGCCAGCAACCAGGGACTAGCGGGCACAGATACGCAGTATTTT	CASNQGLAGTDTQYF
TRBD2	once	TRBV29-1	TRBJ2-1	TGCAGCTCTACTAGCGGGAGGGCCAATGAGCAGTTCTTC	CSSTSGRANEQFF
.	once	TRBV7-2	TRBJ2-7	TGTGCCAGCAGCTCCCGGGAGATCTACGAGCAGTACTTC	CASSSREIYEQYF
.	.	TRBV11-1	TRBJ2-1	TGTGCCAGCAGCTCTCTAGTCTATGAGCAGTTCTTC	CASSSLVYEQFF
TRBD1	once	TRBV5-1	TRBJ1-2	TGCGCCAGCAGCTTCAATACCGGGACAGGGGGGGATGGCTACACCTTC	CASSFNTGTGGDGYTF
TRBD1	.	TRBV28	TRBJ1-4	TGTGCCAGCAGTTCACGGACAGGGTTATGGGAAAAACTGTTTTTT	CASSSRTGLWEKLFF
.	.	TRBV7-9	TRBJ2-7	TGTGCCAGCAGCTTCGTGCCTAACTCCTACGAGCAGTACTTC	CASSFVPNSYEQYF
.	.	TRBV12-5	TRBJ1-6	TGTGCTAGTGGTTTGGACAGGGTACTTATCCACTTT	CASGLDRVLIHF
TRBD1	.	TRBV7-8	TRBJ2-2	TGTGCCAGCAGCGTAACAGGGGCCCCCGGGGAGCTGTTTTTT	CASSVTGAPGELFF
.	once	TRBV28	TRBJ1-1	TGTGCCAGCAGTCCCCGACTCCTGAACACTGAAGCTTTCTTT	CASSPRLLNTEAFF